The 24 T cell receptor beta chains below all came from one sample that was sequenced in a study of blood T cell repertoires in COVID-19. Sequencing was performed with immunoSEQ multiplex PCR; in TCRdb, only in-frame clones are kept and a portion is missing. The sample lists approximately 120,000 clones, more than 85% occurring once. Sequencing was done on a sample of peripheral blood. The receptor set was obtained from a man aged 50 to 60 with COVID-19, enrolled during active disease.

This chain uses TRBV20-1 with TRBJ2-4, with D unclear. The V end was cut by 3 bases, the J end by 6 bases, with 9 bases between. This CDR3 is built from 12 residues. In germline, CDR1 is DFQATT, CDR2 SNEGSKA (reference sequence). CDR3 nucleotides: TGCAGTGCTAGTAGTAACAGAAACATTCAGTACTTC. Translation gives CSASSNRNIQYF.

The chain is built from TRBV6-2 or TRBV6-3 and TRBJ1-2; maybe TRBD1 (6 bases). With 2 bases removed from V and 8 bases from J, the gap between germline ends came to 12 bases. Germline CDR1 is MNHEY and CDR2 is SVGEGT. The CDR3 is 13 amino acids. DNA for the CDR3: TGTGCCAGCAGTTACAACAGGGTAGGCGGCTACACCTTC. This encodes CASSYNRVGGYTF.

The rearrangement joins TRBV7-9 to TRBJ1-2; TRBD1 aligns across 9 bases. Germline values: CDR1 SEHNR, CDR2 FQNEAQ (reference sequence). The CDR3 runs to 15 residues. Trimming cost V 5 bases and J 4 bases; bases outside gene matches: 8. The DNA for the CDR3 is TGTGCCAGCAGCCCATGGGAACAGGGGGCCTATGGCTACACCTTC. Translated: CASSPWEQGAYGYTF.

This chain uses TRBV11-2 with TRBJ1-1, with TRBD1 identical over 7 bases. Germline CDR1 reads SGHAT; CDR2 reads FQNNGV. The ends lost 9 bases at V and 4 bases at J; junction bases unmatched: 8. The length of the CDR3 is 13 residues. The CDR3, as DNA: TGTGCCAGTCGGCTCGCAGGGGGCACTGAAGCTTTCTTT. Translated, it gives CASRLAGGTEAFF.

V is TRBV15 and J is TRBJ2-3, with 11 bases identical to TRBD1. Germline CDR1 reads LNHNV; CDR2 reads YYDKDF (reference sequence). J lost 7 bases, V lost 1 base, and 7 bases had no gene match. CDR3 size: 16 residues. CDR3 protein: CATSRALGQGANTQYF. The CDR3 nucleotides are TGTGCCACCAGCAGAGCCCTTGGACAGGGGGCTAATACGCAGTATTTT.

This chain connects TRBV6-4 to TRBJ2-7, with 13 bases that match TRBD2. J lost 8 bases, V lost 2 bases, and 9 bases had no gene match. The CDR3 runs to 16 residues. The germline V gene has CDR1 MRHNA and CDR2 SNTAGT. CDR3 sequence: CASSDGVTSGRKKQYF. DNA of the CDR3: TGTGCCAGCAGTGACGGGGTGACTAGCGGGAGGAAAAAGCAGTACTTC.

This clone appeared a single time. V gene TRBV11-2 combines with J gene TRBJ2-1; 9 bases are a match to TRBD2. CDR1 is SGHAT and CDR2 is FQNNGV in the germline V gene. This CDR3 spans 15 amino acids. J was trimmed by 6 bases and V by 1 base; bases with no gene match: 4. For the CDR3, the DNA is TGTGCCAGCAGCTTAGGTAGCGGGAGCATCAATGAGCAGTTCTTC. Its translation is CASSLGSGSINEQFF.

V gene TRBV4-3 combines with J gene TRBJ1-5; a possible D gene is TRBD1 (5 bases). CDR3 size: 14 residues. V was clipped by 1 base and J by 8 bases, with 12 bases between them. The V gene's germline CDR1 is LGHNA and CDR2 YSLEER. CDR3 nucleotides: TGCGCCAGCAGCCAAGTAACGGGGGATGAGCCCCAGCATTTT. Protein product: CASSQVTGDEPQHF.

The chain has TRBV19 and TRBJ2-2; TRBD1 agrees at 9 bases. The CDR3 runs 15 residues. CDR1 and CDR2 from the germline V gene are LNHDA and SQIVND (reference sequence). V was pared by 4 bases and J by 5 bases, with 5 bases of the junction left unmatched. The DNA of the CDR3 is TGTGCCAGTAGTAGGGACAGGGTCGGAACCGGGGAGCTGTTTTTT. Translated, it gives CASSRDRVGTGELFF. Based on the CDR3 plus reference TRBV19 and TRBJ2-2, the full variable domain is DGGITQSPKYLFRKEGQNVTLSCEQNLNHDAMYWYRQDPGQGLRLIYYSQIVNDFQKGDIAEGYSVSREKKESFPLTVTSAQKNPTAFYLCASSRDRVGTGELFFGEGSRLTVL.

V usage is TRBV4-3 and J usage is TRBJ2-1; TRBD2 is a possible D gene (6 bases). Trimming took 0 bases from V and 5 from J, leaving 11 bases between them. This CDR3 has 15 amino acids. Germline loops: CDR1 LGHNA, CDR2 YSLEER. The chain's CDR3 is CASSQDTSRDNEQFF. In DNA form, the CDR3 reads TGCGCCAGCAGCCAAGATACTAGCCGAGACAATGAGCAGTTCTTC.

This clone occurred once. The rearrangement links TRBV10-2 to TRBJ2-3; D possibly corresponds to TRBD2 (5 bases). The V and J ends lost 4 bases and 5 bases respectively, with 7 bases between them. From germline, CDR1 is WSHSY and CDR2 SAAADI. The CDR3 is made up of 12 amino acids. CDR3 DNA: TGCGCCAGCAGTGTGGAGGTAGATACGCAGTATTTT. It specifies CASSVEVDTQYF.

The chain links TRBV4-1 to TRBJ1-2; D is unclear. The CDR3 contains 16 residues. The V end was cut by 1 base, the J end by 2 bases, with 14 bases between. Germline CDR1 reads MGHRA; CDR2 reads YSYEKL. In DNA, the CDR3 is TGCGCCAGCAGCCAAGTGGGGAGTTCGGCGAACTATGGCTACACCTTC. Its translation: CASSQVGSSANYGYTF.

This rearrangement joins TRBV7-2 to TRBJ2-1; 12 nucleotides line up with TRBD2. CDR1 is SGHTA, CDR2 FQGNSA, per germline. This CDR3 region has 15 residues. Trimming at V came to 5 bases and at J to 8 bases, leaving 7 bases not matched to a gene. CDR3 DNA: TGTGCCAGCAGCCTGACTAGCGGGAGATTGGATGAGCAGTTCTTC. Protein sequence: CASSLTSGRLDEQFF.

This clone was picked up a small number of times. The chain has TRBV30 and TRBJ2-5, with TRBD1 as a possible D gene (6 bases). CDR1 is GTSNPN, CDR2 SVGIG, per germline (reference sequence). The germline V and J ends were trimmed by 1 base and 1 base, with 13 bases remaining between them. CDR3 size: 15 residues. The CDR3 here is CAWSAQTGSQETQYF. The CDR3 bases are TGTGCCTGGAGTGCCCAAACAGGGTCCCAAGAGACCCAGTACTTC.

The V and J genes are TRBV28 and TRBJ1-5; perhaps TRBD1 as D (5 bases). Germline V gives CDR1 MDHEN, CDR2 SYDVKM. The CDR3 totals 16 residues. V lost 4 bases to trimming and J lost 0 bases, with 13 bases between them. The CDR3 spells CASSSVRGTSNQPQHF. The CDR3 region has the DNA TGTGCCAGCAGTTCGGTGCGGGGCACTAGCAATCAGCCCCAGCATTTT. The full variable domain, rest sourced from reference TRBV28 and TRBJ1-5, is DVKVTQSSRYLVKRTGEKVFLECVQDMDHENMFWYRQDPGLGLRLIYFSYDVKMKEKGDIPEGYSVSREKKERFSLILESASTNQTSMYLCASSSVRGTSNQPQHFGDGTRLSIL.

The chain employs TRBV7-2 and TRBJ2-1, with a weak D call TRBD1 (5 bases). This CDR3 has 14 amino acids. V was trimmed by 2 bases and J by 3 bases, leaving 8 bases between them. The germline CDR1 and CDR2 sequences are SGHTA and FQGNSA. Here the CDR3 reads CASSLSGFYNEQFF. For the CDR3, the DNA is TGTGCCAGCAGCTTATCAGGGTTCTACAATGAGCAGTTCTTC.

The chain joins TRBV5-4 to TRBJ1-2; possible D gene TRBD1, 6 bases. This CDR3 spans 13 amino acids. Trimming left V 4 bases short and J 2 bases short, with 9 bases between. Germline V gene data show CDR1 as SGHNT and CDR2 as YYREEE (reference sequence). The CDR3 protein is CASSPTGNYGYTF. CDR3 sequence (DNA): TGTGCCAGCAGCCCCACAGGGAACTATGGCTACACCTTC.

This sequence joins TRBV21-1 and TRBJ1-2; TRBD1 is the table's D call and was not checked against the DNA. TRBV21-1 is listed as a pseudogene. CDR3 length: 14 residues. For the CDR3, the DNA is TGTGCCAGCAGCAAGGGACAGGGGAACTATGGCTACACCTTC. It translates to CASSKGQGNYGYTF.

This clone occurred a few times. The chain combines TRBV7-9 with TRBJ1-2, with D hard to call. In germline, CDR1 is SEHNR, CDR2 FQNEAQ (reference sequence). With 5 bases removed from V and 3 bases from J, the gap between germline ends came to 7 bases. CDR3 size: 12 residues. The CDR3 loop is CASSPQDYGYTF. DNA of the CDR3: TGTGCCAGCAGCCCCCAGGACTATGGCTACACCTTC.

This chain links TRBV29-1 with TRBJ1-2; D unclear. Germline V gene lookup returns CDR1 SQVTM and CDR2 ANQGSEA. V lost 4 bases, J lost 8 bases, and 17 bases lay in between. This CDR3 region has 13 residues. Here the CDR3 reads CSVGGWTGRGYTF. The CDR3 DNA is TGCAGCGTTGGTGGTTGGACGGGGAGAGGCTACACCTTC.

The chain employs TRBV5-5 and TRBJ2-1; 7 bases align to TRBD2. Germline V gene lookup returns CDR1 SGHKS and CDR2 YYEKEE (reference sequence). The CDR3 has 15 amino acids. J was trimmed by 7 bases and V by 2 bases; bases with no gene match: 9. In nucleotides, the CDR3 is TGTGCCAGCAGCTTTGGGGGAGGGAGTGGAAATGAGCAGTTCTTC. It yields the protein CASSFGGGSGNEQFF.

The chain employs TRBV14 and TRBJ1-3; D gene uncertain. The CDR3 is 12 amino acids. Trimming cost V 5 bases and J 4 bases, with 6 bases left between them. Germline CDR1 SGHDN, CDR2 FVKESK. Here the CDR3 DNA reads TGTGCCAGCAGCTTACAGGGAAACACCATATATTTT. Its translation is CASSLQGNTIYF.

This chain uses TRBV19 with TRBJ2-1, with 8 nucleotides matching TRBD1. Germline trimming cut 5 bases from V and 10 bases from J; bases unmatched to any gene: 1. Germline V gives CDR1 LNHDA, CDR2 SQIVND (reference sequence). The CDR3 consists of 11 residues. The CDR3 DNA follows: TGTGCCAGTAGTTGGACAGGGGAGCAGTTCTTC. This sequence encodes CASSWTGEQFF.

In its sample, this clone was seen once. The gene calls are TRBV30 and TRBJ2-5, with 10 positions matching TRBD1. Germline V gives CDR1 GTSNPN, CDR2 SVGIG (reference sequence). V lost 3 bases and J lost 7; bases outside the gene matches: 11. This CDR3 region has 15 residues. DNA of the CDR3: TGTGCCTGGAGCGGGGGACAGGGGAGAAGGGGGACCCAGTACTTC. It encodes CAWSGGQGRRGTQYF. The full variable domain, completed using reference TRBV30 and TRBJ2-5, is SQTIHQWPATLVQPVGSPLSLECTVEGTSNPNLYWYRQAAGRGLQLLFYSVGIGQISSEVPQNLSASRPQDRQFILSSKKLLLSDSGFYLCAWSGGQGRRGTQYFGPGTRLLVL.